The rows below give T cell receptor beta chains drawn from one sample of a study of T cells expressing NK-cell markers. TCRdb reworked the 5' RACE reads into one entry per CDR3 protein, no DNA. Its listing shows about half a million distinct CDR3 sequences. Source material: blood T cells: a sorted CD56 or NKG2C T cell subset, CD4+ or CD8+ T cells, or bulk PBMC T cells (not recorded which). These receptor sequences come from a woman between 45 and 65 years old in good health. Each CDR3 is given with its conserved first and last residue.

CDR3 protein: CASSRGGTTEAFF; V gene: TRBV4-1; J gene: TRBJ1-1
CDR3 protein: CASTQDRVSSGNTIYF; V gene: TRBV7-9; J gene: TRBJ1-3
CDR3 protein: CASGSTSGRSTDTQYF; V gene: TRBV12-3/TRBV12-4; J gene: TRBJ2-3
CDR3 protein: CSALGGGPYEQYF; V gene: TRBV29-1; J gene: TRBJ2-7
CDR3 protein: CASSLVATGVRNEQFF; V gene: TRBV5-1; J gene: TRBJ2-1
CDR3 protein: CSANRLAGGLKGGTQYF; V gene: TRBV20-1; J gene: TRBJ2-5
CDR3 protein: CATSPPEGDEQFF; V gene: TRBV24-1; J gene: TRBJ2-1
CDR3 protein: CASSDRYTGELFF; V gene: TRBV10-2; J gene: TRBJ2-2
CDR3 protein: CSAFSGLEDEQYF; V gene: TRBV20-1; J gene: TRBJ2-7
CDR3 protein: CASSPTPSAGGELFF; V gene: TRBV5-1; J gene: TRBJ2-2
CDR3 protein: CASSLAPRGTGYSAQFF; V gene: TRBV7-6; J gene: TRBJ2-1
CDR3 protein: CASSLGRKATTDTQYF; V gene: TRBV5-8; J gene: TRBJ2-3
CDR3 protein: CASSTGLGGQGYGYTF; V gene: TRBV7-9; J gene: TRBJ1-2
CDR3 protein: CASSDGGMGNEKLFF; V gene: TRBV12-3/TRBV12-4; J gene: TRBJ1-4
CDR3 protein: CASNRRGQETQYF; V gene: TRBV4-2; J gene: TRBJ2-5
CDR3 protein: CASSQVQGGTGELFF; V gene: TRBV4-2; J gene: TRBJ2-2
CDR3 protein: CASSQDPLGRHYNEQFF; V gene: TRBV3-1; J gene: TRBJ2-1
CDR3 protein: CAIKAGPVAYEQYF; V gene: TRBV10-3; J gene: TRBJ2-7
CDR3 protein: CASSLFSADTQYF; V gene: TRBV7-2; J gene: TRBJ2-3
CDR3 protein: CASSDSVCRGGNQPQHF; V gene: TRBV6-4; J gene: TRBJ1-5
CDR3 protein: CAISGTEGRGPQYF; V gene: TRBV10-3; J gene: TRBJ2-3
CDR3 protein: CASRLYRVKGNQPQHF; V gene: TRBV25-1; J gene: TRBJ1-5
CDR3 protein: CASWGGRKEYF; V gene: TRBV12-3/TRBV12-4; J gene: TRBJ2-3
CDR3 protein: CASSEGRGVGIQYF; V gene: TRBV6-4; J gene: TRBJ2-4
CDR3 protein: CSARGVVPYEQYF; V gene: TRBV20-1; J gene: TRBJ2-7
CDR3 protein: CASSPPTLWADTQYF; V gene: TRBV18; J gene: TRBJ2-3
CDR3 protein: CASSLATGGGGEKLFF; V gene: TRBV5-4; J gene: TRBJ1-4
CDR3 protein: CASSLALGPWFF; V gene: TRBV7-9; J gene: TRBJ2-1
CDR3 protein: CASSVGTNLQETQYF; V gene: TRBV9; J gene: TRBJ2-5
CDR3 protein: CSVNTWGETQYF; V gene: TRBV29-1; J gene: TRBJ2-5
CDR3 protein: CASRKGDSYTGELFF; V gene: TRBV6-2/TRBV6-3; J gene: TRBJ2-2
CDR3 protein: CATGGGRGDTQYF; V gene: TRBV10-3; J gene: TRBJ2-3
CDR3 protein: CASSQARLGEQFF; V gene: TRBV4-1; J gene: TRBJ2-1
CDR3 protein: CASSFPGGGNTEAFF; V gene: TRBV5-1; J gene: TRBJ1-1
CDR3 protein: CASSVQGIYGYTF; V gene: TRBV28; J gene: TRBJ1-2
CDR3 protein: CASSEQDTGELFF; V gene: TRBV11-2; J gene: TRBJ2-2
CDR3 protein: CASSWDRGNTGELFF; V gene: TRBV4-1; J gene: TRBJ2-2
CDR3 protein: CASSHVLRQGGYEQYF; V gene: TRBV19; J gene: TRBJ2-7
CDR3 protein: CASGRTSGYNEQFF; V gene: TRBV2; J gene: TRBJ2-1
CDR3 protein: CASGGVSWQYF; V gene: TRBV6-1; J gene: TRBJ2-7
CDR3 protein: CASSALPGLAGDYNEQFF; V gene: TRBV12-3/TRBV12-4; J gene: TRBJ2-1
CDR3 protein: CAISSGRGTDTQYF; V gene: TRBV10-3; J gene: TRBJ2-3
CDR3 protein: CASSPRGTSGPNEQFF; V gene: TRBV7-9; J gene: TRBJ2-1
CDR3 protein: CATSRGGGPSWETQYF; V gene: TRBV24-1; J gene: TRBJ2-5
CDR3 protein: CASSPDLVGVGTEAFF; V gene: TRBV11-2; J gene: TRBJ1-1
CDR3 protein: CATSRDSRLLNEQFF; V gene: TRBV15; J gene: TRBJ2-1
CDR3 protein: CASGGPAKNIQYF; V gene: TRBV11-3; J gene: TRBJ2-4
CDR3 protein: CASRRGEGETQYF; V gene: TRBV5-1; J gene: TRBJ2-5
CDR3 protein: CASSPQWREGPGTQYF; V gene: TRBV7-9; J gene: TRBJ2-5
CDR3 protein: CSVEGIPGGKGDIQYF; V gene: TRBV29-1; J gene: TRBJ2-4
CDR3 protein: CASSQDPTANTEAFF; V gene: TRBV3-1; J gene: TRBJ1-1
CDR3 protein: CSVEDGSYEQYF; V gene: TRBV29-1; J gene: TRBJ2-7